The 10 T cell receptor beta chains below come from one sample, sequenced in a study of shared clonotypes between healthy human individuals. Naive CD8 isolation took CD45RO-negative cells positively selected for CCR7 and excluded terminally differentiated effector memory CD45RA+ cells. Sequenced by immunoSEQ multiplex PCR; TCRdb stores in-frame clones only, minus some. The profile covers some 2.1 million clones, with 93% appearing a single time and over 1.5% taken by the ten largest. The sample taken for sequencing was naive CD8+ T cells from PBMCs. The receptors were gathered from a man aged 18 to 35 in good health. Some clones in this sample may be carry-over from other donors' samples.

The chain uses TRBV5-6 and TRBJ2-7; 10 nucleotides agree with TRBD2. This CDR3 has 16 amino acids. V lost 7 bases and J lost 3; bases outside the gene matches: 13. Germline values: CDR1 SGHDT, CDR2 YYEEEE. The CDR3 sequence is CASPSPSGRVGYEQYF. Here the CDR3 DNA reads TGTGCCAGCCCGTCGCCTAGCGGGAGAGTAGGCTACGAGCAGTACTTC.

The rearrangement links TRBV28 to TRBJ2-2; D not resolved. The V gene's germline CDR1 is MDHEN and CDR2 SYDVKM. The length of the CDR3 is 15 residues. The V end lost 7 bases, the J end lost 2 bases, and 14 bases lay between the germline ends. The CDR3 bases are TGTGCCAGCAATATGCGGCAGTTCAACACCGGGGAGCTGTTTTTT. Translating it yields CASNMRQFNTGELFF.

This sequence joins TRBV28 and TRBJ1-1; D might be TRBD1 (6 bases). The V gene's germline CDR1 is MDHEN and CDR2 SYDVKM. The CDR3 length is 12 residues. Trimming took off 6 bases at V and 11 bases at J, with 16 bases between the two ends. The CDR3 bases are TGTGCCAGCAGCTGGGGGGGCTCGTACGCTTTCTTT. Translation gives CASSWGGSYAFF.

This clone was picked up one time. The rearrangement links TRBV19 to TRBJ2-7, with 11 bases lining up with TRBD2. This CDR3 is 14 amino acids long. Trimming removed 5 bases from V and 2 bases from J; junction bases left unmatched: 2. Germline CDR1 is LNHDA and CDR2 is SQIVND (reference sequence). CDR3 in amino acids: CASSFSGGAYEQYF. Written as DNA, the CDR3 is TGTGCCAGTAGTTTTAGCGGGGGGGCCTACGAGCAGTACTTC.

The chain recombines TRBV6-5 with TRBJ2-2; D is undetermined. The CDR3 runs to 14 residues. Per the germline V gene, CDR1 is MNHEY and CDR2 is SVGAGI. The V and J ends lost 10 bases and 3 bases respectively, with 15 bases between them. CDR3 DNA: TGTGCCACCGCCGGCGCCCTGTACACCGGGGAGCTGTTTTTT. Amino acid sequence: CATAGALYTGELFF.

On this clone: The same CDR3 also results from other DNA sequences found in this sample. This chain links TRBV27 with TRBJ2-3; TRBD2 aligns across 7 bases. V lost 3 bases and J lost 0; bases outside the gene matches: 3. Germline lookup yields CDR1 MNHEY and CDR2 SMNVEV (reference sequence). The CDR3 runs 15 residues. The CDR3 reads CASSFGGGSTDTQYF. As DNA, the CDR3 is TGTGCCAGCAGTTTTGGGGGAGGGAGCACAGATACGCAGTATTTT.

This chain joins TRBV9 and TRBJ2-3; possibly TRBD1 or TRBD2 for D (5 bases each). The V gene's germline CDR1 is SGDLS and CDR2 YYNGEE. The ends were cut back, 4 bases at V and 2 bases at J, with 23 bases in the middle. The CDR3 is made up of 18 amino acids. The chain's CDR3 is CASSPEGSRTFNTDTQYF. CDR3 DNA: TGTGCCAGCAGCCCCGAGGGGTCTAGAACCTTCAACACAGATACGCAGTATTTT.

The rearrangement uses TRBV6-5 and TRBJ1-1, with D uncertain. The germline V and J ends were trimmed by 2 bases and 4 bases, with 8 bases remaining between them. This CDR3 comprises 13 residues. Germline assignment: CDR1 MNHEY and CDR2 SVGAGI. CDR3 amino acids: CASSYLISTEAFF. The DNA of the CDR3 is TGTGCCAGCAGTTACCTGATAAGCACTGAAGCTTTCTTT.

The V call is TRBV28, the J call TRBJ1-1; D remains ambiguous. The CDR3 is made up of 12 amino acids. Germline-derived CDR1 and CDR2 are MDHEN and SYDVKM. With 11 bases removed from V and 5 bases from J, the gap between germline ends came to 15 bases. The CDR3 sequence is CAHSRGGTEAFF. CDR3 DNA sequence: TGTGCCCATTCCCGGGGAGGGACTGAAGCTTTCTTT.

The chain combines TRBV25-1 with TRBJ1-1; D gene ambiguous. The CDR3 consists of 13 residues. The V and J ends lost 2 bases and 3 bases respectively, with 7 bases between them. The germline V gene encodes CDR1 MGHDK and CDR2 SYGVNS. The CDR3 here is CASSEVGHTEAFF. The CDR3 DNA sequence: TGTGCCAGCAGTGAAGTCGGGCACACTGAAGCTTTCTTT.